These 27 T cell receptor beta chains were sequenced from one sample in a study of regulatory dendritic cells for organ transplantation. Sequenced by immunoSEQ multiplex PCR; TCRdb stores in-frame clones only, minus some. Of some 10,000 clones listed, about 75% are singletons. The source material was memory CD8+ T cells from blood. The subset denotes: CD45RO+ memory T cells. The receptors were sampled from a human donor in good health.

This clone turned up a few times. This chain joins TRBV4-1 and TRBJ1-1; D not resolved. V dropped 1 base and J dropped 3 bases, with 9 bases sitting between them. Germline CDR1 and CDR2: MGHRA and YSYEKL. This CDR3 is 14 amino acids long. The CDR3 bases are TGCGCCAGCAGCCAAGTCCAGGCCTACACTGAAGCTTTCTTT. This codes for CASSQVQAYTEAFF.

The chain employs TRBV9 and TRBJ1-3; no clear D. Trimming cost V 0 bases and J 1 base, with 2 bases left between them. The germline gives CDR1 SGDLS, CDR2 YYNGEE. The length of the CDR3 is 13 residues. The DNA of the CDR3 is TGTGCCAGCAGCGTAGGGTCTGGAAACACCATATATTTT. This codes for CASSVGSGNTIYF.

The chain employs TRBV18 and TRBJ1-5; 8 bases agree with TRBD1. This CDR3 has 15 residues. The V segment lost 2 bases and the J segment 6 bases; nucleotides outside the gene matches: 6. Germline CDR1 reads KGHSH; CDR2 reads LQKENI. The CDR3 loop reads CASSPMGQEGQPQHF. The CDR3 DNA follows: TGTGCCAGCTCACCAATGGGACAGGAGGGTCAGCCCCAGCATTTT.

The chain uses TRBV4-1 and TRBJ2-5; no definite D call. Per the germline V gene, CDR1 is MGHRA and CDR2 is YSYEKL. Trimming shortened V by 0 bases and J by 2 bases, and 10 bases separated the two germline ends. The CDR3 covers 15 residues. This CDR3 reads CASSQEGKAQETQYF. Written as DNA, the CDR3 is TGCGCCAGCAGCCAAGAGGGGAAGGCTCAAGAGACCCAGTACTTC.

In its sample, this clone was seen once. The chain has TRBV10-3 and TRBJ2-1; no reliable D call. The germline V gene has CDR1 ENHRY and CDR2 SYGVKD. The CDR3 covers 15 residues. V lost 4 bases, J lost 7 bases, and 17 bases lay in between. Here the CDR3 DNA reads TGTGCCATCAGTGGTATCCCGGAGAGAACAAATGAGCAGTTCTTC. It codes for CAISGIPERTNEQFF.

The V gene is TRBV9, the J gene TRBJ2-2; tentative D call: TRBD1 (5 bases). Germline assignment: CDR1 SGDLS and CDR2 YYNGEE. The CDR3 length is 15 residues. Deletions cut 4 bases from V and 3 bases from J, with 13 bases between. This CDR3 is CASSPLDSYTGELFF. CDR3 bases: TGTGCCAGCAGCCCTCTTGACAGTTACACCGGGGAGCTGTTTTTT.

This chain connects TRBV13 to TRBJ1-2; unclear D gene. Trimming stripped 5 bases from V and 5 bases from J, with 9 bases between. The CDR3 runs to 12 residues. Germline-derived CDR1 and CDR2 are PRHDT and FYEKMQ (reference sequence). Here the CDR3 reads CASSDRLYGYTF. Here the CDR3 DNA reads TGTGCCAGCAGCGACCGGTTGTATGGCTACACCTTC.

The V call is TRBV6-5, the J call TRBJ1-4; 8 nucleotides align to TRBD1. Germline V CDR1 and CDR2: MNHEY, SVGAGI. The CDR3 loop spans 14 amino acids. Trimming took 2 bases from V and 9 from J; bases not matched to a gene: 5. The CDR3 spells CASSYPGQAKKLFF. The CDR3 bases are TGTGCCAGCAGTTACCCGGGACAGGCTAAAAAACTGTTTTTT.

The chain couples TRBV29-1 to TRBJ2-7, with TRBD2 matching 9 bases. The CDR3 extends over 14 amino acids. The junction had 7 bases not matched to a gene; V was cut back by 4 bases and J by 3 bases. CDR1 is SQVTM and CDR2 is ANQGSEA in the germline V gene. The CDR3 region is CSVGFDSGGYEQYF. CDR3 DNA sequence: TGCAGCGTTGGGTTTGATAGCGGGGGCTACGAGCAGTACTTC.

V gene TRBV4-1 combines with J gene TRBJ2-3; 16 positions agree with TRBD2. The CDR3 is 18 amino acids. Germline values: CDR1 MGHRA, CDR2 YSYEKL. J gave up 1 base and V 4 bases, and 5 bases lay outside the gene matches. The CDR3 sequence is CASSRGLAGGRGTDTQYF. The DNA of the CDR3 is TGCGCCAGCAGCCGGGGACTAGCGGGAGGGCGGGGCACAGATACGCAGTATTTT.

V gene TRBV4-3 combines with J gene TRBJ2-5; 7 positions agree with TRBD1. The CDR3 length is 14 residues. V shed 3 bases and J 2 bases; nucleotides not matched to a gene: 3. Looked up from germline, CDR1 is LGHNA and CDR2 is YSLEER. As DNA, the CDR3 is TGCGCCAGCAGCCAGGGGACAGCACAAGAGACCCAGTACTTC. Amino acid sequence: CASSQGTAQETQYF.

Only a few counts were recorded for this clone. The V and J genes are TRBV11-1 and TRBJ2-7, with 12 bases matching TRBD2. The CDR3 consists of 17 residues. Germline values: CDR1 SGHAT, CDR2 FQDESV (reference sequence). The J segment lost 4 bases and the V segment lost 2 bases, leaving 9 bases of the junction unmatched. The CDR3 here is CASSLSAGGLAGYEQYF. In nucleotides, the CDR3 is TGTGCCAGCAGCTTATCCGCGGGAGGACTAGCGGGATACGAGCAGTACTTC.

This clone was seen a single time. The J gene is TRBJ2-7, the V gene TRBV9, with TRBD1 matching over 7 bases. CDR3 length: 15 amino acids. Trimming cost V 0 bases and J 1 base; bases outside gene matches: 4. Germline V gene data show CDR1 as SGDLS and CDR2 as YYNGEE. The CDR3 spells CASSVATGQSYEQYF. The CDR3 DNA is TGTGCCAGCAGCGTAGCTACGGGACAGTCCTACGAGCAGTACTTC.

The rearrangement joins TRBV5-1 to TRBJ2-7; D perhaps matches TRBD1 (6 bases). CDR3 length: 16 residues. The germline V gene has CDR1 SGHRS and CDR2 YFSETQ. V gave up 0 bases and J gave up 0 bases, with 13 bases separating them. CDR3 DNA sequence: TGCGCCAGCAGCTTGGGTAGGACAGTGAACTCCTACGAGCAGTACTTC. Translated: CASSLGRTVNSYEQYF.

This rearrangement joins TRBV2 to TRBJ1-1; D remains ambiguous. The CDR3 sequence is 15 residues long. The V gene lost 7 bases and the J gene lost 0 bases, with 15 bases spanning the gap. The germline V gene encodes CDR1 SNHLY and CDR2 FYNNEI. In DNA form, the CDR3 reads TGTGCCAGCACCGAAAGACACCCCATGAACACTGAAGCTTTCTTT. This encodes CASTERHPMNTEAFF. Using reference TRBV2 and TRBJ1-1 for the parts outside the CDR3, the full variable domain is EPEVTQTPSHQVTQMGQEVILRCVPISNHLYFYWYRQILGQKVEFLVSFYNNEISEKSEIFDDQFSVERPDGSNFTLKIRSTKLEDSAMYFCASTERHPMNTEAFFGQGTRLTVV.

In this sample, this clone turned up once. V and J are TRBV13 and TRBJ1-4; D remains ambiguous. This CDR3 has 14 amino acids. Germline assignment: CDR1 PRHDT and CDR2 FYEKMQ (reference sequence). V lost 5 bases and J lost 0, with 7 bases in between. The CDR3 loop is CASSNTATNEKLFF. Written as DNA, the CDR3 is TGTGCCAGCAGCAACACAGCAACTAATGAAAAACTGTTTTTT.

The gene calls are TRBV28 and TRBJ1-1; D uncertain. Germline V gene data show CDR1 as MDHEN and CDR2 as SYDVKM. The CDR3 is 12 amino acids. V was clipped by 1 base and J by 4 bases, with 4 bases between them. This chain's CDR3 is CASSLYGTEAFF. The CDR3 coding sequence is TGTGCCAGCAGTTTATACGGCACTGAAGCTTTCTTT.

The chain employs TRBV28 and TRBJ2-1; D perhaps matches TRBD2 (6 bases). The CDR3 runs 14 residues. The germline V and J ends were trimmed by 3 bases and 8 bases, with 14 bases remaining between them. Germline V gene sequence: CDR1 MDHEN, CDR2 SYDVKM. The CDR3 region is CASSFFERVDEQFF. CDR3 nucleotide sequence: TGTGCCAGCAGTTTTTTCGAGCGGGTCGATGAGCAGTTCTTC.

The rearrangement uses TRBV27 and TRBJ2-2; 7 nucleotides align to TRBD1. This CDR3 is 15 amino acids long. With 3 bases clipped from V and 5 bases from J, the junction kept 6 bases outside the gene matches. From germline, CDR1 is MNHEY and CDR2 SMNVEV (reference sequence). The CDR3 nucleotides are TGTGCCAGCAGTTTCGGCACAGGGGTGACCGGGGAGCTGTTTTTT. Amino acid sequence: CASSFGTGVTGELFF.

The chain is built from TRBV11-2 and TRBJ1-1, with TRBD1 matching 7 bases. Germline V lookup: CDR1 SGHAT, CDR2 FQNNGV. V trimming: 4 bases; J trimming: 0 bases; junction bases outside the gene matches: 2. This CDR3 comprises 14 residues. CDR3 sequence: CASSWGQMNTEAFF. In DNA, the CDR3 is TGTGCCAGCAGCTGGGGACAGATGAACACTGAAGCTTTCTTT.

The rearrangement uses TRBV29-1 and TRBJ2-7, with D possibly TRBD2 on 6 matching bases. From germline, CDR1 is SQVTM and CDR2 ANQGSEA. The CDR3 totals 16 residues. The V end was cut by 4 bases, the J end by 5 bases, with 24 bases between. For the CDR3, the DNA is TGCAGCGTTGTGGGACTGGTAAGGGAGAGGCAAGACGAGCAGTACTTC. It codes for CSVVGLVRERQDEQYF.

The CDR3 reads CASTGGTYEQYF. CDR3 DNA: TGTGCCAGCACGGGGGGGACCTACGAGCAGTACTTC. The genes are TRBV27 and TRBJ2-7, with 8 nucleotides matching TRBD2. Germline CDR1 reads MNHEY; CDR2 reads SMNVEV (reference sequence). The V segment lost 7 bases and the J segment 2 bases; nucleotides outside the gene matches: 1. The CDR3 length is 12 residues.

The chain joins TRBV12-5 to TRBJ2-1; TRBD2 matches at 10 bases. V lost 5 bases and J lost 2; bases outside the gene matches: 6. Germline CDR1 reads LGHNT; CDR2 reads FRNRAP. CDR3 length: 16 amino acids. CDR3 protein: CASGPEGLATYNEQFF. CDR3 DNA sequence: TGTGCTAGTGGTCCGGAGGGACTAGCGACCTACAATGAGCAGTTCTTC.

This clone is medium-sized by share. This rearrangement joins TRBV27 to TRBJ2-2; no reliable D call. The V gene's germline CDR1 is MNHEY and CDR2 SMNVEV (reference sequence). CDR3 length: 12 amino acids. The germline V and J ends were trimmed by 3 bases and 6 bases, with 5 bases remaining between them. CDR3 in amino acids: CASSFSPGELFF. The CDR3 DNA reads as TGTGCCAGCAGTTTCTCCCCCGGGGAGCTGTTTTTT.

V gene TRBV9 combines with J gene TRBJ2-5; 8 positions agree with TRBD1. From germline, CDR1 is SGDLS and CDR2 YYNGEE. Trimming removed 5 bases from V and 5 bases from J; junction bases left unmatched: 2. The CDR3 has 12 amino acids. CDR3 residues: CASSTGGETQYF. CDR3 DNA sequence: TGTGCCAGCAGTACAGGGGGGGAGACCCAGTACTTC.

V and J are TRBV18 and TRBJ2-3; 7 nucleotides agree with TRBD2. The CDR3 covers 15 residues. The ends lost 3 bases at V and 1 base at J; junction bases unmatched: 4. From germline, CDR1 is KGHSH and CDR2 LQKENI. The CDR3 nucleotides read TGTGCCAGCTCACCTGGACTAGTGGGCACAGATACGCAGTATTTT. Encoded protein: CASSPGLVGTDTQYF.

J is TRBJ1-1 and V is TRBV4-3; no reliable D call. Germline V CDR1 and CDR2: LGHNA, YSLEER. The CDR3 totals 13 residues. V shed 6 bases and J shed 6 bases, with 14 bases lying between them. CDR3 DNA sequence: TGCGCCAGCAGTCACCCGGGCGGGGCTGAAGCTTTCTTT. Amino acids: CASSHPGGAEAFF.